The 10 T cell receptor beta chains reported below all come from one sample, sequenced in a study of neurological immune-mediated disorders (dated by TCRdb to between 2018 and 2021). The library was generated by 5' RACE. The sequencer was an Illumina HiSeq 2500. In TCRdb, the public reads were trimmed at Q25 with fastp and aligned with MiXCR, with productive beta chains retained. One record per CDR3 amino acid sequence lists the most common genes and DNA. The sample table records about 59,000 distinct CDR3 sequences; about an eighth of these occur just once. About 11% of the sample is taken by the ten largest. The sequencing input was PBMCs. These receptor sequences come from a woman in her sixties or seventies with HTLV-1-associated myelopathy (HAM/TSP).

This clonotype was counted ten times or more. The CDR3 loop is CASSLGAGTDTQYF. CDR3 DNA: TGCGCCAGCAGCTTGGGAGCGGGTACAGATACGCAGTATTTT. V gene TRBV5-1 combines with J gene TRBJ2-3; the D gene is possibly TRBD2 (6 bases). Trimming pared 0 bases from V and 3 bases from J, leaving 8 bases between. The CDR3 loop spans 14 amino acids. Germline CDR1 SGHRS, CDR2 YFSETQ.

This clonotype came up many times. V usage is TRBV9 and J usage is TRBJ2-2; no definite D call. CDR3 size: 13 residues. CDR1 SGDLS and CDR2 YYNGEE come from the germline V gene. With 0 bases removed from V and 4 bases from J, the gap between germline ends came to 4 bases. DNA of the CDR3: TGTGCCAGCAGCGTAGCGAGCACCGGGGAGCTGTTTTTT. Translation gives CASSVASTGELFF.

This clonotype was seen many times. The V and J genes are TRBV20-1 and TRBJ1-6, with 8 bases matching TRBD1. CDR1 DFQATT and CDR2 SNEGSKA come from the germline V gene (reference sequence). V was clipped by 3 bases and J by 6 bases; unmatched bases: 1. The CDR3 runs 13 residues. CDR3 amino acids: CSARDRVNSPLHF. The CDR3, as DNA: TGCAGTGCTAGGGACAGGGTTAATTCACCCCTCCACTTT.

This clonotype was seen repeatedly, ten times or more. This chain joins TRBV4-1 and TRBJ2-5; weak D call: TRBD1 (6 bases). Germline V gene lookup returns CDR1 MGHRA and CDR2 YSYEKL. The ends were cut back, 5 bases at V and 5 bases at J, with 15 bases in the middle. CDR3 length equals 14 residues. The CDR3 loop is CASSSYRVRETQYF. The CDR3 DNA reads TGCGCCAGCAGCTCTTACAGGGTTCGGGAGACCCAGTACTTC.

The sample holds many counts of this clonotype. The chain is built from TRBV14 and TRBJ2-7; D unresolved. The CDR3 contains 13 residues. Trimming left V 2 bases short and J 6 bases short, with 11 bases between. Germline CDR1 and CDR2: SGHDN and FVKESK. In DNA form, the CDR3 reads TGTGCCAGCAGCCAATTTTTGTTTCGCGAGCAGTACTTC. It yields the protein CASSQFLFREQYF.

This clonotype occurred many times. DNA of the CDR3: TGCGCCAGCAGCTTCGACCCCGGCTCCTACAATGAGCAGTTCTTC. Translated, it gives CASSFDPGSYNEQFF. The genes are TRBV5-1 and TRBJ2-1; D gene unclear. CDR3 length: 15 amino acids. V gave up 2 bases and J gave up 0 bases, with 9 bases separating them. CDR1 and CDR2 (germline): SGHRS, YFSETQ. Full variable domain (outside the CDR3, taken from reference TRBV5-1 and TRBJ2-1): KAGVTQTPRYLIKTRGQQVTLSCSPISGHRSVSWYQQTPGQGLQFLFEYFSETQRNKGNFPGRFSGRQFSNSRSEMNVSTLELGDSALYLCASSFDPGSYNEQFFGPGTRLTVL.

In this sample, this clonotype turned up many times. The V gene is TRBV20-1, the J gene TRBJ2-7; 9 bases map to TRBD2. Germline lookup yields CDR1 DFQATT and CDR2 SNEGSKA (reference sequence). The CDR3 sequence is 12 residues long. V shed 7 bases, J shed 7 bases, and the junction held 8 bases outside the gene matches. CDR3 in DNA: TGCAGTGGTCTAGCGGGACTGGGGGAGCAGTACTTC. It encodes CSGLAGLGEQYF.

This clonotype was counted a few times. This chain connects TRBV2 to TRBJ1-6; 7 bases align to TRBD1. The junction had 13 bases not matched to a gene; V was cut back by 8 bases and J by 0 bases. There are 18 residues in the CDR3. Germline V CDR1 and CDR2: SNHLY, FYNNEI. This CDR3 is CASGGTVGPGSYNSPLHF. The CDR3 DNA sequence: TGTGCCAGCGGAGGGACAGTGGGTCCCGGCTCCTATAATTCACCCCTCCACTTT.

Many counts were recorded for this clonotype. The V call is TRBV5-1, the J call TRBJ2-3; D possibly corresponds to TRBD2 (6 bases). V was clipped by 5 bases and J by 0 bases, with 13 bases between them. CDR3 length equals 15 residues. Germline CDR1 reads SGHRS; CDR2 reads YFSETQ. The CDR3 is CASREGNPSTDTQYF. The CDR3 DNA reads TGCGCCAGCAGGGAGGGCAATCCTAGCACAGATACGCAGTATTTT.

In its sample, this clonotype was seen many times. This chain joins TRBV3-1 and TRBJ2-7, with D perhaps TRBD2 (5 bases). Germline V gene sequence: CDR1 LGHDT, CDR2 YNNKEL (reference sequence). This CDR3 is 15 amino acids long. The germline V and J ends were trimmed by 1 base and 0 bases, with 10 bases remaining between them. The CDR3 DNA is TGTGCCAGCAGCCAAGGTGGCGGGCTCTCCTACGAGCAGTACTTC. It yields the protein CASSQGGGLSYEQYF.